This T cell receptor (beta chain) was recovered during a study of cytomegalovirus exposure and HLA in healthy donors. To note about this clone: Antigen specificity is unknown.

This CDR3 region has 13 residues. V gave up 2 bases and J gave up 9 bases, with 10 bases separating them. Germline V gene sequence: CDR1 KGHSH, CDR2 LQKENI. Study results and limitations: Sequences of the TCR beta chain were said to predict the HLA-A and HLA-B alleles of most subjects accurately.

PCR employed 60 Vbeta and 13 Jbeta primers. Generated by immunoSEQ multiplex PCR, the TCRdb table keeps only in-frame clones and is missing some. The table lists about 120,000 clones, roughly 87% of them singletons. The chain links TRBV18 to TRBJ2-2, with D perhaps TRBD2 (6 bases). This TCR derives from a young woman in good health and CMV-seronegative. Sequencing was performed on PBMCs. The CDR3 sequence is CASSPGGTRELFF. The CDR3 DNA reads TGTGCCAGCTCACCAGGGGGGACGAGGGAGCTGTTTTTT.